This TCR beta chain emerged from a study of siplizumab effects on memory and regulatory T cells (dated by TCRdb to between 2018 and 2020). A note on the overall study: The study examined how the anti-CD2 antibody siplizumab affects alloreactive T-cell subsets in allogeneic mixed lymphocyte reactions built from human PBMCs.

Libraries were made using the immunoSEQ multiplex PCR assay. About 10^5 TCR templates per sample were assayed by the deep sequencing platform. Genomic DNA extracted from sorted T cells was the material used for TCRbeta CDR3 sequencing. Turning to the authors' computational methods: The R programming language was used for the clonal analysis of the TCRbeta CDR3 data. Comparing unstimulated samples against CFSE-low samples taken after the reaction was how alloreactive CD4+ and CD8+ clones were defined. Alloreactive CD4+ clones were assigned to regulatory or non-regulatory origin by matching sequences to sorted unstimulated Treg and non-Treg repertoires. In TCRdb, the immuneACCESS table is reduced to in-frame sequences with V and J assigned. These tables do not hold every clone; where another copy was compared, an unresolved V gene accounts for under half, and the others remain unexplained. The V and J calls and clone size are taken from that table; D and trimming were inferred from the DNA. The sample table holds about 100,000 clones, of which about nine tenths were seen once. The ten largest account for 12% of the sample.

Inclusive of the bounding cysteine and phenylalanine, the CDR3 is 15 residues long. The read is trimmed to its CDR3 DNA, 45 bases read in frame from base 1. V loses 1 base at its end and J loses 1 base; junction bases beyond the gene matches: 2. The germline V gene specifies SGHNT as CDR1 and YENEEA as CDR2. The study at large found these results: For roughly 80-96% of proliferating CD4+ or CD8+ clones, no naive or memory phenotype could be assigned. Sequences below about 10^-5 frequency were poorly captured, so only a minor fraction of alloreactive clones could be mapped to unstimulated subsets. The suppressive function of proliferating Tregs from siplizumab cultures was not functionally confirmed. Compared with memory T cells, unstimulated naive T cells appeared more diverse, and naive cells seemed to make a substantial contribution to the alloresponse. The cumulative frequency of alloreactive sequences that could be traced back to unstimulated CD4+ memory T cells was significantly reduced by siplizumab. Of the alloreactive CD4+ clones that could be mapped, the Treg-derived share averaged about 67% with siplizumab compared with approximately 30% in control reactions.

As concerns this clone: The clone's antigen remains unknown. Qualities for individual bases were not recorded, and no much larger clone is one base off.

Sorted unstimulated T cells and proliferating T cells recovered from mixed lymphocyte reactions were subjected to TCRbeta CDR3 sequencing. Fresh whole blood from some ten HLA-typed healthy donors was used as the source from which PBMCs were isolated. To map where alloreactive clones came from, CD4+ non-regulatory T cells in the unstimulated state were FACS-sorted. This TCR derives from a human donor in good health. The rearrangement joined TRBV11-3 to TRBJ2-5, with 8 central nucleotides matching TRBD2. Input material: non-Treg CD4+ T cells sorted from blood. The cell subset or site label, read with the paper, signifies: FACS-sorted unstimulated CD4+ non-regulatory T cells. The DNA reads TGTGCCAGCAGCTTAGGTACTAGCGGCCAAGAGACCCAGTACTTC. Its translation is CASSLGTSGQETQYF.